This T cell receptor (beta chain) is drawn from a study of CD4 T cells in relation to SARS-CoV-2 and coronaviruses. Notes on this clone: What it recognizes is unknown.

CD4+ T cells from unexposed donors were obtained before the COVID-19 pandemic (2011-2018). Isolation of CD4+ T cells took place after about 10 days in culture. The protocol was immunoSEQ multiplex PCR, while the TCRdb copy is restricted to in-frame clones and leaves out a portion. The sample yields about 22,000 clones, roughly 80% seen once. Trimming removed 3 bases at V and 9 bases at J, with 12 bases between. The length of the CDR3 is 12 residues. In germline, CDR1 is SQVTM, CDR2 ANQGSEA. The specimen was CD4+ T cells from PBMCs, cultured in vitro. This TCR derives from a human donor in good health. This chain connects TRBV29-1 to TRBJ2-1, with D unresolved. The CDR3 protein is CSVDLGVPEQFF. The CDR3 DNA reads as TGCAGCGTTGATCTAGGAGTCCCTGAGCAGTTCTTC.